This T cell receptor (beta chain) was recovered during a study of PD-1 blockade in classical Hodgkin lymphoma. Libraries were prepared by immunoSEQ multiplex PCR; TCRdb keeps only in-frame clonotypes and omits some of them. The data show 41,000 or so clones, over 60% seen once. In the case of this clone: The antigen remains unidentified.

Study-level results: TCR diversity in CD4+, not CD8+, cells rose significantly by C4D1.

Germline loops: CDR1 LNHNV, CDR2 YYDKDF (reference sequence). Deletions cut 1 base from V and 7 bases from J, with 14 bases between. The CDR3 is 14 residues long. Each patient experienced a relapse that followed autologous stem cell transplantation, and brentuximab vedotin exposure varied. The rearrangement uses TRBV15 and TRBJ2-7; the D gene could be TRBD1 or TRBD2 (6 bases each). This clonotype originated in a human donor with classical Hodgkin lymphoma. The material sequenced was peripheral blood mononuclear cells (PBMCs), taken at baseline. DNA for the CDR3: TGTGCCACCAGCAGAGTCTCAGGAGGGGGGGAGCAGTACTTC. Translated: CATSRVSGGGEQYF.